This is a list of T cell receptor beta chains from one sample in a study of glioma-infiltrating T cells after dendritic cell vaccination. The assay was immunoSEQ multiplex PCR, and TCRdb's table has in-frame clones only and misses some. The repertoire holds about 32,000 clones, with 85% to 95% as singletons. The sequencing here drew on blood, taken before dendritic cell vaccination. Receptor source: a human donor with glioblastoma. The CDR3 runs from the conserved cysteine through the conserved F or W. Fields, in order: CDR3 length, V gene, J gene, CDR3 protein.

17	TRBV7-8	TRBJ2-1	CASSLARQGQGYNEQFF
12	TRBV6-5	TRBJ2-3	CASRGNTDTQYF
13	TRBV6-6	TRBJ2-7	CASWTGSIYEQYF
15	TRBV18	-	CASSLYGTGGYEQYF
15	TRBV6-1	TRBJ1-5	CASSMQISSNQPQHF
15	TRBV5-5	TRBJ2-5	CASSLAFGLQETQYF
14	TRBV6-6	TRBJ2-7	CASNHRGETYEQYF
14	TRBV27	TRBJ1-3	CASSSGRNRNTIYF
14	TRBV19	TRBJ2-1	CASSIASSGGDAFF
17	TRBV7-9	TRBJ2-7	CASSARPDRGSSYEQYF
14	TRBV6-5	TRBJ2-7	CASSYNRGSYEQYF
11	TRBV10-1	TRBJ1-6	CASPRRSPLHF
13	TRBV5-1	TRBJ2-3	CASSWTVTDTQYF
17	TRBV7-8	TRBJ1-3	CASSLVWGRSSGNTIYF
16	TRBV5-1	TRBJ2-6	CASSLAGLAGANVLTF
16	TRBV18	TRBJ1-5	CASSPTANRGNQPQHF
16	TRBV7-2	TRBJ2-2	CASSLGRVGVTGELFF
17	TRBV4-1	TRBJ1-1	CASSQVVPRQGGTEAFF
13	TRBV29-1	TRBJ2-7	CSVVGRGEYEQYF
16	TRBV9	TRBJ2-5	CASSVGGASGGETQYF
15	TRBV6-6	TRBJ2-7	CASSYGDRSSYEQYF
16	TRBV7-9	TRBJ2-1	CASSQARTGSYNEQFF
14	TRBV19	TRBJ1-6	CASSIQAYNSPLHF